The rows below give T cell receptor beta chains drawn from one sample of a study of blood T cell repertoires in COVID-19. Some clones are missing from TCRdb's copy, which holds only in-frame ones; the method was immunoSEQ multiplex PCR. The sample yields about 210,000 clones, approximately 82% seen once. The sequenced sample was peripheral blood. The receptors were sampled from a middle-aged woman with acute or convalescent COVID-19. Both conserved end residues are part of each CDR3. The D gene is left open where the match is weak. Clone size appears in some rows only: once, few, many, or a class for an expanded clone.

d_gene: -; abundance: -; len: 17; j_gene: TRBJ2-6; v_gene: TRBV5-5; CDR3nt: TGTGCCAGCAGCCCCTCGGGAAGGGACTCTGGGGCCAACGTCCTGACTTTC; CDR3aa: CASSPSGRDSGANVLTF
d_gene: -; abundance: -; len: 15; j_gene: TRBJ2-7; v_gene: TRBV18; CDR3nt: TGTGCCAGCTCACCCTCCAACGACTTGTGGTACGAGCAGTACTTC; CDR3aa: CASSPSNDLWYEQYF
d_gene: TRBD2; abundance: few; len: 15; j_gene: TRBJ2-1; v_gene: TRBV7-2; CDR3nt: TGTGCCAGCAGCCCGACTAGCGGTCACTACAATGAGCAGTTCTTC; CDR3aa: CASSPTSGHYNEQFF
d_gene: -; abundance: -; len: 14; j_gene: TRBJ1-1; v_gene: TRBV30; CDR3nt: TGTGCCTGGTTAAGGGTGGCGGGTAACACTGAAGCTTTCTTT; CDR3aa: CAWLRVAGNTEAFF
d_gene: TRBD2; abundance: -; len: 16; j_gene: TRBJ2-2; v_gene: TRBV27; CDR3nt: TGTGCCAGCAGTGCTCTAGCGGGAGGGAACACCGGGGAGCTGTTTTTT; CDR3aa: CASSALAGGNTGELFF
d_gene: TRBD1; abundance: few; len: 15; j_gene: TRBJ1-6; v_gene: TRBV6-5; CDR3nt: TGTGCCAGCAGTTCTTGGACAGGGTCGAATTCACCCCTCCACTTT; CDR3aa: CASSSWTGSNSPLHF
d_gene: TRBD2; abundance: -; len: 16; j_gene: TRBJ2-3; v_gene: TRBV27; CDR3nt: TGTGCCAGCAGTTTATGTGAGCGGGAGCCGTCAGATACGCAGTATTTT; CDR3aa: CASSLCEREPSDTQYF
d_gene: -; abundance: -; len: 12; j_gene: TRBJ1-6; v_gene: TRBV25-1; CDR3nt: TGTGCCAGCAGTGGGCTAGGGGTTTCCCTCCACTTT; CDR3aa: CASSGLGVSLHF
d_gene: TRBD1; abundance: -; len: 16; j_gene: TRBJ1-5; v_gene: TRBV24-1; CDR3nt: TGTGCCACCGCGGACGATACAGGGGGTAGCAATCAGCCCCAGCATTTT; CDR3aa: CATADDTGGSNQPQHF
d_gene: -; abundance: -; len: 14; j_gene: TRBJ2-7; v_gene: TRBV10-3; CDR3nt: TGTGCCATCACGGGTGCAGACACAGGTTACGAGCAGTACTTC; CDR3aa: CAITGADTGYEQYF
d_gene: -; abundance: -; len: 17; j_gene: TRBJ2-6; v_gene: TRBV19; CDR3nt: TGTGCCACCCTACAAGGTGTGGGAGTCTCTGGGGCCAACGTCCTGACTTTC; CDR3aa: CATLQGVGVSGANVLTF
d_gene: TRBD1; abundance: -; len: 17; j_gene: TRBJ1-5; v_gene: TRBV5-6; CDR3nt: TGTGCCAGCAGCTTTACCGGGACAGGGTCCCCTAATCAGCCCCAGCATTTT; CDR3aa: CASSFTGTGSPNQPQHF
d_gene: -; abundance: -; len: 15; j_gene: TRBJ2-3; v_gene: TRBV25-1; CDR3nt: TGTGCCAGCAGTGAGGAGGCGGGCCGCACAGATACGCAGTATTTT; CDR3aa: CASSEEAGRTDTQYF
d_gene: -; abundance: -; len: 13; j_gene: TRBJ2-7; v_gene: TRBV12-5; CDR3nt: TGTGCTAGTGGTCAGGGACTCTCCTACGAGCAGTACTTC; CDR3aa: CASGQGLSYEQYF
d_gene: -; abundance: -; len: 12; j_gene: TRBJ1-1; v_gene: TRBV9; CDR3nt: TGTGCCAGCGGCACCTTGAACACTGAAGCTTTCTTT; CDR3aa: CASGTLNTEAFF
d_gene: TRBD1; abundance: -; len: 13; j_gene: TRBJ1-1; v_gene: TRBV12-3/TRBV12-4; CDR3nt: TGTGCCAGCAGACCAGACAGGGTGACTGAAGCTTTCTTT; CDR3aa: CASRPDRVTEAFF
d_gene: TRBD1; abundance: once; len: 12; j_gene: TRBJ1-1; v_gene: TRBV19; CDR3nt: TGTGCCAGTAGTATGAGGACAGGAAAAGCTTTCTTT; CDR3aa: CASSMRTGKAFF
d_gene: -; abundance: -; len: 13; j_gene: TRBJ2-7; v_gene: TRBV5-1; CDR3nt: TGCGCCAGCAGCTTGGTAGCTTCCTACGAGCAGTACTTC; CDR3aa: CASSLVASYEQYF
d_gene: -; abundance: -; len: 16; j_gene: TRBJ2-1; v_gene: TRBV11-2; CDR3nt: TGTGCCAGCAGCTTGAAGCGTACGAGCTCCTACAATGAGCAGTTCTTC; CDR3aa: CASSLKRTSSYNEQFF
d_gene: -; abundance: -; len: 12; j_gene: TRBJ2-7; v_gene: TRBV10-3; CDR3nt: TGTGCCATCAGTGGAGGAGGGTTTGAGCAGTACTTC; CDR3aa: CAISGGGFEQYF
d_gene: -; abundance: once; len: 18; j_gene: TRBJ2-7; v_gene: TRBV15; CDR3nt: TGTGCCACCAGCAGAGGTCTAGGGGTGGTAGGTAGAGCATACGAGCAGTACTTC; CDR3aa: CATSRGLGVVGRAYEQYF
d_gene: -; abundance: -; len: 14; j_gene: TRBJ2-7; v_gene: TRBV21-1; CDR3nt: TGTGCCAGCAGCAAAGGGTTAGCCCGCTACGAGCAGTACTTC; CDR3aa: CASSKGLARYEQYF
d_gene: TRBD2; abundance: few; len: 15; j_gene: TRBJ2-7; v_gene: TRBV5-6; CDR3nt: TGTGCCAGCAGCATCCCCAGGGAGGGTACCTACGAGCAGTACTTC; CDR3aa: CASSIPREGTYEQYF
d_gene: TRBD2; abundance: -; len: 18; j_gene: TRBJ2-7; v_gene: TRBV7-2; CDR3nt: TGTGCCAGCAGCGCCCGACTAGCGGGACTTCGTGGGTCCTACGAGCAGTACTTC; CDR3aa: CASSARLAGLRGSYEQYF
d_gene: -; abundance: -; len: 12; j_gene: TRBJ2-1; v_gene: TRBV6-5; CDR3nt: TGTGCCAGCAGCGACACCTACAATGAGCAGTTCTTC; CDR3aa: CASSDTYNEQFF
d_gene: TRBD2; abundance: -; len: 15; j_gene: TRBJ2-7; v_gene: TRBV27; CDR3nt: TGTGCCAGCAGTCTTAGCGGGAGGGCTTCCTACGAGCAGTACTTC; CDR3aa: CASSLSGRASYEQYF
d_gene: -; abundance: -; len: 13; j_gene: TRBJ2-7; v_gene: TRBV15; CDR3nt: TGTGCCACCAGCAGCTTAGCAGACTACGAGCAGTACTTC; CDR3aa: CATSSLADYEQYF
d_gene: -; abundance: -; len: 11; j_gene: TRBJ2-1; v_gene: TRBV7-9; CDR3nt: TGTGCCAGCAGCGTGGCCAATGAGCAGTTCTTC; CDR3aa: CASSVANEQFF
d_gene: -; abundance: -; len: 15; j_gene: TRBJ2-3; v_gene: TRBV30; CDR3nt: TGTGCCTGGAGTGATGGGCTAGCTAAAACAGATACGCAGTATTTT; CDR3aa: CAWSDGLAKTDTQYF
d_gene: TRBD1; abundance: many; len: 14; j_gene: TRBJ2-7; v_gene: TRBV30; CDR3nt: TGTGCCTGGAGCGACGGACAGGTGGAGAACGAGCAGTACTTC; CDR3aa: CAWSDGQVENEQYF
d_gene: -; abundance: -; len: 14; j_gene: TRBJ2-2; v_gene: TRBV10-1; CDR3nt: TGCGCCAGCAGTGAGTCCATTGGGCTCGGGGAGCTGTTTTTT; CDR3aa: CASSESIGLGELFF
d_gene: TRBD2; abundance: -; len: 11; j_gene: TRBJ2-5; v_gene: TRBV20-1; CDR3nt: TGCAGTGTTCGACTAGCGGAGACCCAGTACTTC; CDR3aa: CSVRLAETQYF
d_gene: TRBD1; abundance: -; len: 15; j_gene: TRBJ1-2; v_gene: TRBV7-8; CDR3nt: TGTGCCAGCAGCTCCGGACAGGGGGCTAACTATGGCTACACCTTC; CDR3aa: CASSSGQGANYGYTF
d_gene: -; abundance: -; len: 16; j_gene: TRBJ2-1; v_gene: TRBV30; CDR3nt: TGTGCCTGGAGTCCGATACTTAGCGGCTCCTACAATGAGCAGTTCTTC; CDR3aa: CAWSPILSGSYNEQFF
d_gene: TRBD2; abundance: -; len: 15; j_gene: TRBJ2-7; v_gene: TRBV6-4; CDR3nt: TGTGCCAGCAGTGAAAAAATAGCGGGACACTACGAGCAGTACTTC; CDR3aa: CASSEKIAGHYEQYF
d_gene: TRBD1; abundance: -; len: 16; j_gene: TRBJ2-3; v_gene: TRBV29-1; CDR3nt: TGCAGCGTTGAATCAAGGACAGGGGAGGGTTCAGATACGCAGTATTTT; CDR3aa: CSVESRTGEGSDTQYF
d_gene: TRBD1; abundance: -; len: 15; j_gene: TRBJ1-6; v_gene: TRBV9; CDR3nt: TGTGCCAGCAGCGGACCGGGACAGGATAATTCACCCCTCCACTTT; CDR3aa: CASSGPGQDNSPLHF
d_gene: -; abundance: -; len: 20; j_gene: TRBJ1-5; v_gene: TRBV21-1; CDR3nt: TGTGCCAGCAGCCCCGGGGGGGGGCTAGAGGTCCGGAATAGCAATCAGCCCCAGCATTTT; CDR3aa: CASSPGGGLEVRNSNQPQHF
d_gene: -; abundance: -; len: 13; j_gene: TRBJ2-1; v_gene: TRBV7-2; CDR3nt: TGTGCCAGCAGCTGGGGGGCCTACAATGAGCAGTTCTTC; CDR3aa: CASSWGAYNEQFF
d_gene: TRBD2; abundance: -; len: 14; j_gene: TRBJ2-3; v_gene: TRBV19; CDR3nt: TGTGCCAGTAGCAACGGGGGGGGCTCAGATACGCAGTATTTT; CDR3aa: CASSNGGGSDTQYF
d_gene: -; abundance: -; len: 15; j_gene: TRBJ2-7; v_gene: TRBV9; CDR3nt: TGTGCCAGCAGCGCCGCTACTAATAGTGTCGCCGAGCAGTACTTC; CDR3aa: CASSAATNSVAEQYF
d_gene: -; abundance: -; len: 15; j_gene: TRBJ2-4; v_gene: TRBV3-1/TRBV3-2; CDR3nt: TGTGCCAGCAGCCTTTCTAGCGTCGCCAAAAACATTCAGTACTTC; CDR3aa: CASSLSSVAKNIQYF
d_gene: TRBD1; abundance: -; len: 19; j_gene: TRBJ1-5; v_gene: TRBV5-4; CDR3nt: TGTGCCAGCAGCTTGGGCCGGGACAGGCTGGACAGGGGCAATCAGCCCCAGCATTTT; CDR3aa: CASSLGRDRLDRGNQPQHF
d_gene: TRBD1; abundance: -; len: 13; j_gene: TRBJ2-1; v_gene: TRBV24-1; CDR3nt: TGTGCCACCGCAGGGGGATCCTACAATGAGCAGTTCTTC; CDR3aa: CATAGGSYNEQFF
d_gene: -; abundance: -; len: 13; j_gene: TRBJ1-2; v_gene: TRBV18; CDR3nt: TGTGCCAGCTCACCCAACACAGCCTATGGCTACACCTTC; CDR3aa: CASSPNTAYGYTF
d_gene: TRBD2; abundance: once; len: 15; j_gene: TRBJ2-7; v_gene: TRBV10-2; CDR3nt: TGCGCCAGCAGCTGGACTAGCGGGGGGGCAAAAGAGCAGTACTTC; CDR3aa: CASSWTSGGAKEQYF
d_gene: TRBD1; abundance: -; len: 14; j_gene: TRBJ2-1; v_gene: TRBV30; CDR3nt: TGTGCCTGGAGTGCTCGGGACAGGTGGGATGAGCAGTTCTTC; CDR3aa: CAWSARDRWDEQFF
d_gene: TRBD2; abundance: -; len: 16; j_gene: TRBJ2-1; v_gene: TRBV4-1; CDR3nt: TGCGCCAGCAGCCAGGAGGGACTAGCAGCCTACAATGAGCAGTTCTTC; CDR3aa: CASSQEGLAAYNEQFF
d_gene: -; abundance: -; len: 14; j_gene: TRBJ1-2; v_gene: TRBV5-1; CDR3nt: TGCGCCAGCAGAGCAGAGACAGGTGCCTATGGCTACACCTTC; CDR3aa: CASRAETGAYGYTF
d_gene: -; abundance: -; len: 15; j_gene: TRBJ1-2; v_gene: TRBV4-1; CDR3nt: TGCGCCAGCAGCCAAGATCGCGCAGGGGCTAATGGCTACACCTTC; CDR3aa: CASSQDRAGANGYTF
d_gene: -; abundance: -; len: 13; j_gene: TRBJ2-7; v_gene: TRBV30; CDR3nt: TGTGCCTGGAGCCAGGGAAGAAACTACGAGCAGTACTTC; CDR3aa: CAWSQGRNYEQYF
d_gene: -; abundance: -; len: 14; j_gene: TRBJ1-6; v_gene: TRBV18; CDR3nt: TGTGCCAGCTCATCCTCAGGGCCCTTGTCACCCCTCCACTTT; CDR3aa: CASSSSGPLSPLHF
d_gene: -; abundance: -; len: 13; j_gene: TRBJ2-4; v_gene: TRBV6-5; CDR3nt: TGTGCCAGCAACCCCAGCCGAGGAGACATTCAGTACTTC; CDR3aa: CASNPSRGDIQYF
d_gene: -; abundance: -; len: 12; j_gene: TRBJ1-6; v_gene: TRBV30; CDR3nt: TGTGCCTGGAGCCAGGGGAATTCACCCCTCCACTTT; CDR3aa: CAWSQGNSPLHF
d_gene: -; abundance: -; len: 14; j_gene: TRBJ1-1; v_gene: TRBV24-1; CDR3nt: TGTGCCACCAGTGATTTCAGGACAAACACTGAAGCTTTCTTT; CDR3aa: CATSDFRTNTEAFF